The 14 T cell receptor beta chains below come from one sample, sequenced in a study of CD8+ T cells in alopecia areata. TCR sequencing used cDNA made by reverse transcription of extracted RNA. Assay: immunoSEQ multiplex PCR; the TCRdb copy retains only in-frame clones and omits some. Here the sample spans hundreds of thousands of clones, about 53% being singletons. The sample here was CD4+ T cells sorted from blood, taken at week 0. All receptors derive from a human donor with alopecia areata.

The chain has TRBV18 and TRBJ1-1; D is ambiguous. Trimming cost V 1 base and J 2 bases, with 8 bases left between them. Germline V gene data show CDR1 as KGHSH and CDR2 as LQKENI. The CDR3 has 14 residues. The CDR3 DNA reads as TGTGCCAGCTCACCACAAAAGGCTAACACTGAAGCTTTCTTT. This sequence encodes CASSPQKANTEAFF.

Written as DNA, the CDR3 is TGTGCCAGCTCGCAGGGAAATGGCTACACCTTC. Translating it yields CASSQGNGYTF. The rearrangement joins TRBV25-1 to TRBJ1-2; weak D call: TRBD1 (5 bases). V lost 8 bases and J 6 bases, leaving 10 bases between the germline ends. Germline V gene lookup returns CDR1 MGHDK and CDR2 SYGVNS. This CDR3 is 11 amino acids long.

The rearrangement links TRBV10-3 to TRBJ2-7, with D unclear. Germline V gene sequence: CDR1 ENHRY, CDR2 SYGVKD. The CDR3 is made up of 11 amino acids. Trimming took 2 bases from V and 5 from J, leaving 4 bases between them. The CDR3 is CAISETHEQYF. The CDR3 nucleotides read TGTGCCATCAGTGAGACCCACGAGCAGTACTTC.

This sequence joins TRBV5-8 and TRBJ1-5; D gene unclear. This CDR3 region has 12 residues. Per germline, CDR1 SGHTS and CDR2 YDEGEE. V lost 5 bases and J lost 8, with 11 bases in between. The CDR3 protein is CASSSRWEPQHF. CDR3 nucleotides: TGTGCCAGCAGTTCAAGGTGGGAGCCCCAGCATTTT.

The rearrangement joins TRBV4-1 to TRBJ2-5, with TRBD1 identical over 7 bases. Germline V gene lookup returns CDR1 MGHRA and CDR2 YSYEKL. The CDR3 loop spans 15 amino acids. Trimming took 2 bases from V and 5 from J; bases not matched to a gene: 8. The CDR3 DNA sequence: TGCGCCAGCAGCCAACCGGGACAGCCACGGGAGACCCAGTACTTC. It is translated as CASSQPGQPRETQYF.

This clone has just a few counts. J is TRBJ1-5 and V is TRBV7-2; unclear D gene. This CDR3 spans 14 amino acids. The germline gives CDR1 SGHTA, CDR2 FQGNSA. V was pared by 5 bases and J by 7 bases, with 15 bases between. The DNA for the CDR3 is TGTGCCAGCAGCACGGGCCTCGGGTACCAGCCCCAGCATTTT. Amino acid sequence: CASSTGLGYQPQHF. Drawing the rest from reference TRBV7-2 and TRBJ1-5, the complete variable domain is GAGVSQSPSNKVTEKGKDVELRCDPISGHTALYWYRQSLGQGLEFLIYFQGNSAPDKSGLPSDRFSAERTGGSVSTLTIQRTQQEDSAVYLCASSTGLGYQPQHFGDGTRLSIL.

The chain carries TRBV30 and TRBJ2-3; D possibly corresponds to TRBD2 (6 bases). The length of the CDR3 is 16 residues. From germline, CDR1 is GTSNPN and CDR2 SVGIG (reference sequence). V lost 0 bases and J 4 bases, leaving 17 bases between the germline ends. The DNA of the CDR3 is TGTGCCTGGAGTGTACCGCGGGGTCTGGCCGCAGATACGCAGTATTTT. It specifies CAWSVPRGLAADTQYF. Full variable domain (remainder filled in from reference TRBV30 and TRBJ2-3): SQTIHQWPATLVQPVGSPLSLECTVEGTSNPNLYWYRQAAGRGLQLLFYSVGIGQISSEVPQNLSASRPQDRQFILSSKKLLLSDSGFYLCAWSVPRGLAADTQYFGPGTRLTVL.

This chain connects TRBV5-1 to TRBJ1-2, with D perhaps TRBD1 (6 bases). V was pared by 4 bases and J by 7 bases, with 17 bases between. CDR3 length: 14 residues. Germline CDR1 reads SGHRS; CDR2 reads YFSETQ. The CDR3 region is CASSPDPAGAGYTF. The CDR3 region has the DNA TGCGCCAGCAGCCCGGACCCGGCAGGGGCTGGCTACACCTTC.

V usage is TRBV6-5 and J usage is TRBJ1-4, with D possibly TRBD1 on 5 matching bases. V gave up 5 bases and J gave up 5 bases, with 15 bases separating them. The germline CDR1 and CDR2 sequences are MNHEY and SVGAGI. This CDR3 has 15 residues. The CDR3 bases are TGTGCCAGCAGTCCGACCGGGGCGAGGAATGAAAAACTGTTTTTT. Protein product: CASSPTGARNEKLFF.

The gene calls are TRBV29-1 and TRBJ1-1; TRBD1 is a possible D gene (5 bases). CDR3 size: 12 residues. Germline V CDR1 and CDR2: SQVTM, ANQGSEA. V lost 6 bases and J lost 4, with 12 bases in between. The CDR3 loop is CSVRQSGTEAFF. The CDR3 DNA sequence: TGCAGCGTACGACAGTCCGGCACTGAAGCTTTCTTT.

V and J are TRBV29-1 and TRBJ2-5, with 9 bases fitting TRBD1. Germline V gene data show CDR1 as SQVTM and CDR2 as ANQGSEA. The CDR3 has 13 residues. The V segment lost 7 bases and the J segment 2 bases; nucleotides outside the gene matches: 5. The CDR3 loop reads CSARTGAQETQYF. The CDR3 DNA sequence: TGCAGCGCCCGGACAGGGGCGCAAGAGACCCAGTACTTC.

V usage is TRBV30 and J usage is TRBJ1-5; D unresolved. Germline values: CDR1 GTSNPN, CDR2 SVGIG (reference sequence). Trimming pared 2 bases from V and 3 bases from J, leaving 8 bases between. This CDR3 region has 13 residues. The CDR3 spells CAWSYRANQPQHF. CDR3 sequence (DNA): TGTGCCTGGAGTTATAGGGCCAATCAGCCCCAGCATTTT.

V gene TRBV2 combines with J gene TRBJ1-5; maybe TRBD1 (6 bases). Per germline, CDR1 SNHLY and CDR2 FYNNEI. This CDR3 region has 14 residues. Trimming shortened V by 4 bases and J by 7 bases, and 14 bases separated the two germline ends. The CDR3 nucleotides are TGTGCCAGCAGTGGGCGGGGGGCAAAGCAGCCCCAGCATTTT. This encodes CASSGRGAKQPQHF.

The V call is TRBV29-1, the J call TRBJ2-7, with TRBD1 as a possible D gene (6 bases). Trimming took off 4 bases at V and 0 bases at J, with 13 bases between the two ends. Per the germline V gene, CDR1 is SQVTM and CDR2 is ANQGSEA. The CDR3 loop spans 14 amino acids. The CDR3 region is CSVARGRNSYEQYF. DNA for the CDR3: TGCAGCGTTGCCAGGGGACGGAACTCCTACGAGCAGTACTTC.